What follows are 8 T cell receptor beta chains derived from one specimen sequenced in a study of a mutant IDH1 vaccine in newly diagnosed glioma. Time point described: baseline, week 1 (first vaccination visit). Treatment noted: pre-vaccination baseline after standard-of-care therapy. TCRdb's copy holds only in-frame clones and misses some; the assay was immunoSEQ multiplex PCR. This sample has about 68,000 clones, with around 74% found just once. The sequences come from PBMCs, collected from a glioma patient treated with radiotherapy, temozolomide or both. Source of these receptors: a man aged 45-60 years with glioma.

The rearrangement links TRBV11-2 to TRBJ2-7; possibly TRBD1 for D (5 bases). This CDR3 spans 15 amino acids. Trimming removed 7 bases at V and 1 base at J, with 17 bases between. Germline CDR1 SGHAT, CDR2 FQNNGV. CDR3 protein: CASKKGVRGSYEQYF. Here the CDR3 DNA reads TGTGCCAGCAAAAAAGGGGTTCGTGGTTCCTACGAGCAGTACTTC.

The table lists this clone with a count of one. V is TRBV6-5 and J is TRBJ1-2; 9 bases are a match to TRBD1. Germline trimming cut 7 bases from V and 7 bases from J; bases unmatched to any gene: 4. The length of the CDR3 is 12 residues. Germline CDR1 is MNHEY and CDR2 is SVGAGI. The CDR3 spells CASTETGGGYTF. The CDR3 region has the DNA TGTGCCAGCACTGAGACAGGGGGTGGCTACACCTTC.

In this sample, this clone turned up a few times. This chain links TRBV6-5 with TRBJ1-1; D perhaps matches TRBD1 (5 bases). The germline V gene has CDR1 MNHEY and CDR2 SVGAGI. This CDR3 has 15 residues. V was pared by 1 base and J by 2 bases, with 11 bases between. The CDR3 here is CASSYFGDPNTEAFF. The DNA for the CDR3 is TGTGCCAGCAGTTACTTTGGGGACCCCAACACTGAAGCTTTCTTT.

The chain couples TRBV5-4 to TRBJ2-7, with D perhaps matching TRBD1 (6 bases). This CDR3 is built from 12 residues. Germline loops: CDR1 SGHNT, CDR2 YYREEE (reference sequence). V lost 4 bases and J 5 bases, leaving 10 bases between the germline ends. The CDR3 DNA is TGTGCCAGCAGCCCGAGGGGGAACGAGCAGTACTTC. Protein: CASSPRGNEQYF.

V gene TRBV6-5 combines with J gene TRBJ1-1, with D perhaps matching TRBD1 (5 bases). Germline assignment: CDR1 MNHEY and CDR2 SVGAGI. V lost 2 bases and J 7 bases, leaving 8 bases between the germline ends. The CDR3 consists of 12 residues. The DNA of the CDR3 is TGTGCCAGCAGTTACAGGGGCCGTGAAGCTTTCTTT. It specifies CASSYRGREAFF.

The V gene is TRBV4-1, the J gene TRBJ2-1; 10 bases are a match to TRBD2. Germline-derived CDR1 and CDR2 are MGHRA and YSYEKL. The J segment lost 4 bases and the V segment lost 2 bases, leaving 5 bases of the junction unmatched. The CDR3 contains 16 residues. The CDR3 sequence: CASSQRSGGVYNEQFF. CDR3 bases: TGCGCCAGCAGCCAACGGAGCGGGGGGGTTTACAATGAGCAGTTCTTC.

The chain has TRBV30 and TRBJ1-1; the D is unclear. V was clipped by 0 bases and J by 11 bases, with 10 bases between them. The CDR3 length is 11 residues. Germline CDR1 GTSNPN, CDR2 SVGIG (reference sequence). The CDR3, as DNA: TGTGCCTGGAGTGTTTCTTGGGTCGCTTTCTTT. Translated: CAWSVSWVAFF.

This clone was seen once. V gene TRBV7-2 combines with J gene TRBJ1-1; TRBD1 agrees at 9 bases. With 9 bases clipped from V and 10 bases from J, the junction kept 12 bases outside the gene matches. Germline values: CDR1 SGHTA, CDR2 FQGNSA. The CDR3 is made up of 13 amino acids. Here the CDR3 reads CARGGTGKGGAFF. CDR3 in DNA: TGTGCCAGGGGCGGGACAGGGAAGGGTGGAGCTTTCTTT.